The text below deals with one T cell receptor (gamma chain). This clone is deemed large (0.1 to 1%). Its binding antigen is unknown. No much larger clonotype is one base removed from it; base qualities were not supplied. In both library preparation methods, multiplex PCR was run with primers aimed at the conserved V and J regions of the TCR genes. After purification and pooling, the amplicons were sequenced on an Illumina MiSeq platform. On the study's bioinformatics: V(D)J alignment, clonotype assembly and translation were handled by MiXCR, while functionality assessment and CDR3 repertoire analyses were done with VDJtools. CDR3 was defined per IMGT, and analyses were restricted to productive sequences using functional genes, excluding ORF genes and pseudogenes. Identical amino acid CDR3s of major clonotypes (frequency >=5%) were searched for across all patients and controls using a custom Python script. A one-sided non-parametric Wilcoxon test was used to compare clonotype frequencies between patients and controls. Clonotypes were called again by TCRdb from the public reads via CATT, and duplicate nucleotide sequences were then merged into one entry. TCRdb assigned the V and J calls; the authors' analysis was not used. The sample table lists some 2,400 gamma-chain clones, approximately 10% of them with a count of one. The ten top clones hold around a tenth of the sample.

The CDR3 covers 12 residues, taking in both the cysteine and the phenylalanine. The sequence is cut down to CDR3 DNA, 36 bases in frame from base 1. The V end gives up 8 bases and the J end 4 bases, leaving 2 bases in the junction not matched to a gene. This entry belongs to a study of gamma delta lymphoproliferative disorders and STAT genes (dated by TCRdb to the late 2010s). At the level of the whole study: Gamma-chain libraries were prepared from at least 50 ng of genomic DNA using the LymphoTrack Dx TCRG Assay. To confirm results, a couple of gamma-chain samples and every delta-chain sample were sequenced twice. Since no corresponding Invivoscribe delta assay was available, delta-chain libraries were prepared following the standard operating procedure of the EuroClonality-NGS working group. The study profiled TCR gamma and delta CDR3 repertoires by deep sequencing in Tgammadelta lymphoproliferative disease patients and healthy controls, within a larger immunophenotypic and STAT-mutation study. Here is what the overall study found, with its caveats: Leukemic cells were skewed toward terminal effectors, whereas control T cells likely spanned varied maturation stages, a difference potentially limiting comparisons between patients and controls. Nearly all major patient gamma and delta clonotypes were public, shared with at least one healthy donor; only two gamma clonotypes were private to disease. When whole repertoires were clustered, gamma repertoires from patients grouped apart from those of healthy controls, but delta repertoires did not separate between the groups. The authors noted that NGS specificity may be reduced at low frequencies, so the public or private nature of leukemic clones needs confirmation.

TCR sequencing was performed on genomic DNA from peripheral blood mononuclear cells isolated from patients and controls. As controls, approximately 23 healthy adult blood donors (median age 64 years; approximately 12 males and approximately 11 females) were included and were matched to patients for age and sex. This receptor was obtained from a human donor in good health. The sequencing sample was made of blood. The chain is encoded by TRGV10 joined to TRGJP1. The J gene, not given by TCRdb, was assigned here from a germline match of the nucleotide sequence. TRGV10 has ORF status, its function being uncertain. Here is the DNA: TGTGCTGCGTGGATCACTGGTTGGTTCAAGATATTT. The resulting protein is CAAWITGWFKIF.